The present entry profiles one T cell receptor beta chain with its context. The sample comes from a study of control samples from healthy donors and cancer patients. The CDR3 totals 15 residues. The germline gives CDR1 MGHDK, CDR2 SYGVNS. The V end was cut by 2 bases, the J end by 1 base, with 11 bases between. Data came from immunoSEQ multiplex PCR; TCRdb stores just in-frame clones and leaves some out. The sample has approximately 94,000 clones; just over 90% are singletons. This receptor was identified in a woman in her twenties or thirties in good health. V and J are TRBV25-1 and TRBJ1-1; D is undetermined. Sequenced: blood. The CDR3 bases are TGTGCCAGCAGTGAACGGGGTTCGGGGAACACTGAAGCTTTCTTT. It encodes CASSERGSGNTEAFF.